This T cell receptor beta chain was observed in a study of blood T cell repertoires in COVID-19. As for the study in general: There were acute and convalescent COVID-19 samples, and they came from the United States, Italy and Spain. The analysed material was cDNA or gDNA that came from T cells, B-cell-depleted T cells, or PBMCs.

Per the original data handling: From reference gene primer amplification, estimates of nucleated cell counts were derived. Profiling relied on immunoSEQ multiplex PCR, and the TCRdb table lists in-frame clones only, not all of them. V, J and clone size were drawn from that table, and D and trimming were deduced from the DNA. The sample has several thousand clones; 75% to 85% are singletons. Per the germline V gene, CDR1 is LNHDA and CDR2 is SQIVND (reference sequence). The V and J ends lost 7 bases and 3 bases respectively, with 10 bases between them. The CDR3 contains 13 residues. There are a few counts of this clone.

The chain couples TRBV19 to TRBJ1-5, with D possibly TRBD1 on 5 matching bases. Sequencing used peripheral blood. This TCR came from a man aged 65 to 85 with active COVID-19. The CDR3 bases are TGTGCCAGTACACGGGGGATCAATCAGCCCCAGCATTTT. It specifies CASTRGINQPQHF.